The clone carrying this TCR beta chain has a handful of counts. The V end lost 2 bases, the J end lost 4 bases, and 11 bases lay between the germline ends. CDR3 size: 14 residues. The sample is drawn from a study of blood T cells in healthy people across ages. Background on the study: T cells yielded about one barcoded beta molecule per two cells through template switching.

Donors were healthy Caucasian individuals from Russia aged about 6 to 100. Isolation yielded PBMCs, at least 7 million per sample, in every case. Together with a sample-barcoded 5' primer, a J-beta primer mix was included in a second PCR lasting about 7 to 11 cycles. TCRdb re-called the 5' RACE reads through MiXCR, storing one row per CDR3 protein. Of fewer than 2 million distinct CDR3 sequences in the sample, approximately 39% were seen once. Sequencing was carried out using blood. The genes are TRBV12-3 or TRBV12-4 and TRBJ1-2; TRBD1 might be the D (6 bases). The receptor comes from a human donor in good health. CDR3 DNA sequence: TGTGCCAGCAGTTTACTCAGGGGTTCCTATGGCTACACCTTC. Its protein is CASSLLRGSYGYTF.